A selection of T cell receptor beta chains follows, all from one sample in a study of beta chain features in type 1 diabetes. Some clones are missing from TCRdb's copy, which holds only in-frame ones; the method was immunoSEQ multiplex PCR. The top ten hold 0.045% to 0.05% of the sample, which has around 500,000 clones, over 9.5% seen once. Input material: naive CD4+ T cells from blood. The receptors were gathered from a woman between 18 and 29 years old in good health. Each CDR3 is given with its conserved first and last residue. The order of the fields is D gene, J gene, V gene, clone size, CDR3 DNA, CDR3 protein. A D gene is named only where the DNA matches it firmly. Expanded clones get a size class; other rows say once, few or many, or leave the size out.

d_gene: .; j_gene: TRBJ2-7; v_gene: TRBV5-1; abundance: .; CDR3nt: TGCGCCAGCAGCACCCGAGTAGGGGGGCCCTACGAGCAGTACTTC; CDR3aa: CASSTRVGGPYEQYF
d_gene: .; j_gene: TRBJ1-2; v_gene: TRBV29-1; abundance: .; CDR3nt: TGCAGCGCCGTAGAGGCCGGAGTCTATGGCTACACCTTC; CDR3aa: CSAVEAGVYGYTF
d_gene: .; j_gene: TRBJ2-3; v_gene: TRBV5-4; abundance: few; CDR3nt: TGTGCCAGCAGCTTGCAACGGGGCCAAGATACGCAGTATTTT; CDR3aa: CASSLQRGQDTQYF
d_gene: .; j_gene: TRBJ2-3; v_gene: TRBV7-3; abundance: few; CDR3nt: TGTGCCACAGCTCCAAGTTCTAGCACAGATACGCAGTATTTT; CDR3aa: CATAPSSSTDTQYF
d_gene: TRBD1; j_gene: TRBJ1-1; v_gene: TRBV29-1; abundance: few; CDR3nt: TGCAGCGTAGGGGACAGGGGCAACACTGAAGCTTTCTTT; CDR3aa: CSVGDRGNTEAFF
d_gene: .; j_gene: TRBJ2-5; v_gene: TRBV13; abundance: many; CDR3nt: TGTGCCAGCAGCTTAACAACAGCTATCCAAGAGACCCAGTACTTC; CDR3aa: CASSLTTAIQETQYF
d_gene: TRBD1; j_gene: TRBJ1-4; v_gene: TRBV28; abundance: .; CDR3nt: TGTGCCAGCACCTCGGGACAGTCGATTAATGAAAAACTGTTTTTT; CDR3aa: CASTSGQSINEKLFF
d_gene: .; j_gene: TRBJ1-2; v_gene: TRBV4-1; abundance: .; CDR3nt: TGCGCCAGCAGCCAAGTGAGCGGCAGCCGAGCGGAGATATATGGCTACACCTTC; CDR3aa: CASSQVSGSRAEIYGYTF
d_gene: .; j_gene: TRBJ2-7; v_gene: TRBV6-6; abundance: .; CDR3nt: TGTGCCAGCACCCCCGTCGGGGGCGGCGAGCAGTACTTC; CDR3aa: CASTPVGGGEQYF
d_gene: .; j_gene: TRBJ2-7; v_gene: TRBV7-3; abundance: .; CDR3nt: TGTGCCAGCAGCTTAACTGGCGACAGCTACGAGCAGTACTTC; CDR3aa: CASSLTGDSYEQYF
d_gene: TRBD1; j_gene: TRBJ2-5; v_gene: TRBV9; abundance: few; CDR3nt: TGTGCCAGCAGCGTAGCTACGAGGGACAGGGGTGAGACCCAGTACTTC; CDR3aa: CASSVATRDRGETQYF
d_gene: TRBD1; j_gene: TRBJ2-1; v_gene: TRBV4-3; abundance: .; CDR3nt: TGCGCCAGCAGCCAAGAATCCGGGACAGGGGCCGATGAGCAGTTCTTC; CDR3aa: CASSQESGTGADEQFF
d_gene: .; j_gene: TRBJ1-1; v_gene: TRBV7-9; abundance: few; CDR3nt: TGTGCCAGTGGGGCTGTGGGGACTGAAGCTTTCTTT; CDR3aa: CASGAVGTEAFF
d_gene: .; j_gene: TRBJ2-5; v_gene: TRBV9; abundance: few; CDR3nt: TGTGCCAGCAGCCCCGGCGCGGCGGAGACCCAGTACTTC; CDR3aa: CASSPGAAETQYF
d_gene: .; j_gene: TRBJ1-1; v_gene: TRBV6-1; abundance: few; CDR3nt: TGTGCCAGCGGACAGCACTCATCGGGAAACACTGAAGCTTTCTTT; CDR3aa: CASGQHSSGNTEAFF
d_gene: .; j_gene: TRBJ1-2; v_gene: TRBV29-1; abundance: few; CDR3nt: TGCAGCGTTGAAGTCGGCAATCGGGACACCTTTAACTATGGCTACACCTTC; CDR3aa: CSVEVGNRDTFNYGYTF
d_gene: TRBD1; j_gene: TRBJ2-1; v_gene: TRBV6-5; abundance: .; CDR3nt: TGTGCCAGCAGCCGTAGGACAGGGAGAAATGAGCAGTTCTTC; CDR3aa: CASSRRTGRNEQFF
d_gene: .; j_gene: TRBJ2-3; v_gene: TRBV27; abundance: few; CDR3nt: TGTGCCAGCAGTTTACTTCCGAGGGGCACAGATACGCAGTATTTT; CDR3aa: CASSLLPRGTDTQYF
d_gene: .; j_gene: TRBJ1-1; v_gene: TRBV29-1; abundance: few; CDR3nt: TGCAGCGTTAAAGGAGGTGACACTGAAGCTTTCTTT; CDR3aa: CSVKGGDTEAFF
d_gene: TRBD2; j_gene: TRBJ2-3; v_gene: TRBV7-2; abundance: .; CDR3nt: TGTGCCAGCAGCTCGCTAGCGGGAGTCTCCGGCACAGATACGCAGTATTTT; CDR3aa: CASSSLAGVSGTDTQYF
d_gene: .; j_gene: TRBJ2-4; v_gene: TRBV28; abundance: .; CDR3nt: TGTGCCAGCAGTTTATCTTTGGACATTCAGTACTTC; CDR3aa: CASSLSLDIQYF
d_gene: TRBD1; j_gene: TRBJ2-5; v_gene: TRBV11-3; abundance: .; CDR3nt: TGTGCCAGCAGCTTCATTCGGACAGGGGGCCGAGAGACCCAGTACTTC; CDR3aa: CASSFIRTGGRETQYF
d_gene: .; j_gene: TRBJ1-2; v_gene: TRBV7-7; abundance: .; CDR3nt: TGTGCCAGCAGCTTAGTTCAGATTACTAACTATGGCTACACCTTC; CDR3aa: CASSLVQITNYGYTF
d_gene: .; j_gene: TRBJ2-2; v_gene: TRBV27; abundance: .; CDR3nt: TGTGCCAGCAGTTCAATCCGGTTATCTGAGCTGTTTTTT; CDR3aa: CASSSIRLSELFF
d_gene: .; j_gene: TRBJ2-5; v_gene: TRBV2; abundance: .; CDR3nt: TGTGCCAGCAGGGTCTCGGGCGGGGGCGAGACCCAGTACTTC; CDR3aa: CASRVSGGGETQYF
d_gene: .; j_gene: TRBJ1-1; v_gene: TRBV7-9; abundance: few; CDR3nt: TGTGCCAGCAGCTTAGCGATCGGGGCGCAGAAAGCTTTCTTT; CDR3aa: CASSLAIGAQKAFF
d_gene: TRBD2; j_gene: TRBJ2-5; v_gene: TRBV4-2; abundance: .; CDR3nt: TGTGCCAGCAGCCAATGGACTAGCTCCCAAGAGACCCAGTACTTC; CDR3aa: CASSQWTSSQETQYF
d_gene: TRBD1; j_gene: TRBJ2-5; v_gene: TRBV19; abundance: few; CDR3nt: TGTGCCAGCTCCGGACAGGGGTGGGAGACCCAGTACTTC; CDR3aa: CASSGQGWETQYF
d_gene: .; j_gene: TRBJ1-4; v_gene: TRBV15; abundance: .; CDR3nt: TGTGCCTCCTCTTCTTCCCGCGAAAAACTGTTTTTT; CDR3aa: CASSSSREKLFF
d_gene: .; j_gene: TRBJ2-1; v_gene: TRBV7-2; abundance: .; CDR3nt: TGTGGCTCGGCCTCCTACAATGAGCAGTTCTTC; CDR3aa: CGSASYNEQFF